The clone carrying this T cell receptor (beta chain) was observed a handful of times. The antigen is not known. This sample was included in a study of memory CD4+ T cells and cytomegalovirus serostatus. The study, taken as a whole, reports: Of under 200 reported CMV TCRbeta sequences, about 70 were found in memory CD4+ repertoires. The CMV-associated TCR signature appears largely within the CD4+ memory repertoire.

The sort gate was single viable CD3+CD4+CD8-CD45RO+ cells for memory CD4+ T cells. Assay used: immunoSEQ multiplex PCR; TCRdb lists only in-frame clones, some missing. Of almost 45,000 clones listed, roughly 83% are singletons. CDR1 is GTSNPN, CDR2 SVGIG, per germline (reference sequence). Trimming pared 2 bases from V and 5 bases from J, leaving 15 bases between. The CDR3 is 14 amino acids. What was sequenced was memory CD4+ T cells from blood. The chain is built from TRBV30 and TRBJ1-1; the D gene is possibly TRBD1 (5 bases). This receptor was taken from an adult in good health and CMV-seronegative. The CDR3 DNA reads as TGTGCCTGGAGTCAAACGGGGGACCGGACTGAAGCTTTCTTT. It encodes CAWSQTGDRTEAFF. Looking up the rest from reference TRBV30 and TRBJ1-1 gives the full variable domain: SQTIHQWPATLVQPVGSPLSLECTVEGTSNPNLYWYRQAAGRGLQLLFYSVGIGQISSEVPQNLSASRPQDRQFILSSKKLLLSDSGFYLCAWSQTGDRTEAFFGQGTRLTVV.